This T cell receptor (beta chain) was sequenced during a study of cytomegalovirus exposure and HLA in healthy donors. In the PCR, 60 Vbeta and 13 Jbeta primers were used. Clones were read by immunoSEQ multiplex PCR, and TCRdb kept only the in-frame ones, dropping some. The sample contains 60,000 to 80,000 clones, more than 60% of which appear only once. As for this clone: Its antigen is not known.

The study's findings and limits: Associated with cytomegalovirus, according to the listing, were around 160 TCR beta chains.

Germline V gives CDR1 KGHSH, CDR2 LQKENI. This CDR3 has 15 residues. V lost 4 bases, J lost 1 base, and 13 bases lay in between. The receptor comes from a young woman in good health and CMV-seronegative. The sequenced sample was PBMCs. The chain couples TRBV18 to TRBJ1-1; D remains unclear. DNA of the CDR3: TGTGCCAGCTCACTCAAACAGCTGCCGAACACTGAAGCTTTCTTT. Its protein is CASSLKQLPNTEAFF.